These 12 T cell receptor beta chains share one sample of origin, sequenced in a study of chemoradiotherapy in HPV16-positive cancers. Assay: immunoSEQ multiplex PCR; the TCRdb copy retains only in-frame clones and omits some. The sample carries around 29,000 clones, 91% recorded once. Sequences were derived from blood, sampled from a patient who underwent chemoradiotherapy. The origin of the receptors is a human donor with HPV-associated anogenital cancer.

The rearrangement links TRBV5-1 to TRBJ2-7, with TRBD1 matching over 9 bases. V lost 3 bases and J lost 3; bases outside the gene matches: 7. Germline V gene data show CDR1 as SGHRS and CDR2 as YFSETQ. This CDR3 region has 15 residues. DNA for the CDR3: TGCGCCAGCAGCTCTAATACAGGGGGCCACTACGAGCAGTACTTC. This codes for CASSSNTGGHYEQYF.

The rearrangement joins TRBV7-8 to TRBJ1-1; D unresolved. The germline V gene encodes CDR1 SGHVS and CDR2 FQNEAQ. Deletions cut 4 bases from V and 0 bases from J, with 6 bases between. This CDR3 contains 13 residues. DNA for the CDR3: TGTGCCAGCAGCTCAAGCCTGAACACTGAAGCTTTCTTT. The encoded protein is CASSSSLNTEAFF.

This chain uses TRBV5-4 with TRBJ2-1; D may be TRBD2 (6 bases). The CDR3 has 16 amino acids. Trimming removed 0 bases at V and 2 bases at J, with 12 bases between. CDR1 is SGHNT, CDR2 YYREEE, per germline (reference sequence). CDR3 loop: CASSLGGGTAYNEQFF. The CDR3 coding sequence is TGTGCCAGCAGCTTGGGAGGCGGGACTGCCTACAATGAGCAGTTCTTC. The variable domain in full, completed from reference TRBV5-4 and TRBJ2-1, reads ETGVTQSPTHLIKTRGQQVTLRCSSQSGHNTVSWYQQALGQGPQFIFQYYREEENGRGNFPPRFSGLQFPNYSSELNVNALELDDSALYLCASSLGGGTAYNEQFFGPGTRLTVL.

This clone was seen just once. V and J are TRBV7-2 and TRBJ2-1; TRBD1 matches 8 bases. Unmatched junction bases numbered 3, after V lost 1 base and J lost 10 bases. This CDR3 contains 13 residues. From germline, CDR1 is SGHTA and CDR2 FQGNSA. DNA of the CDR3: TGTGCCAGCAGCTTAGGACGGGACAGGGAGCAGTTCTTC. This translates into CASSLGRDREQFF.

The rearrangement joins TRBV5-4 to TRBJ2-1; TRBD2 might be the D (6 bases). The CDR3 totals 16 residues. The germline gives CDR1 SGHNT, CDR2 YYREEE (reference sequence). V was pared by 4 bases and J by 6 bases, with 20 bases between. The CDR3 sequence is CASSPGHGEVGNEQFF. The DNA of the CDR3 is TGTGCCAGCAGCCCGGGGCACGGGGAGGTGGGCAATGAGCAGTTCTTC.

This clone was observed a single time. The chain has TRBV5-4 and TRBJ1-2, with TRBD1 matching 8 bases. With V trimmed by 3 bases and J by 0 bases, 1 base remained unmatched. Per the germline V gene, CDR1 is SGHNT and CDR2 is YYREEE (reference sequence). The CDR3 totals 14 residues. The CDR3 loop reads CASSWTGSNYGYTF. The CDR3 DNA reads as TGTGCCAGCAGCTGGACAGGGTCTAACTATGGCTACACCTTC. The variable domain in full, with the rest retrieved from reference TRBV5-4 and TRBJ1-2, is ETGVTQSPTHLIKTRGQQVTLRCSSQSGHNTVSWYQQALGQGPQFIFQYYREEENGRGNFPPRFSGLQFPNYSSELNVNALELDDSALYLCASSWTGSNYGYTFGSGTRLTVV.

This chain uses TRBV7-2 with TRBJ1-2, with D possibly TRBD1 on 6 matching bases. The CDR3 contains 16 residues. Looked up from germline, CDR1 is SGHTA and CDR2 is FQGNSA. V gave up 5 bases and J gave up 3 bases, with 19 bases separating them. CDR3 sequence (DNA): TGTGCCAGCAGCCCTTCAAGGGGGGGCGGTTACTATGGCTACACCTTC. Amino acid sequence: CASSPSRGGGYYGYTF.

This rearrangement joins TRBV28 to TRBJ1-1; tentative D call: TRBD1 (5 bases). Per the germline V gene, CDR1 is MDHEN and CDR2 is SYDVKM. The CDR3 has 14 residues. Trimming took off 7 bases at V and 1 base at J, with 13 bases between the two ends. The chain's CDR3 is CASNKGRWNTEAFF. The DNA for the CDR3 is TGTGCCAGCAATAAGGGGAGGTGGAACACTGAAGCTTTCTTT.

The rearrangement uses TRBV19 and TRBJ2-3; D is perhaps TRBD1 or TRBD2 (5 bases each). This CDR3 region has 14 residues. With 3 bases removed from V and 3 bases from J, the gap between germline ends came to 10 bases. The germline V gene encodes CDR1 LNHDA and CDR2 SQIVND (reference sequence). CDR3 sequence: CASSIGGKTDTQYF. The CDR3, as DNA: TGTGCCAGTAGTATTGGGGGTAAAACAGATACGCAGTATTTT.

The V and J genes are TRBV30 and TRBJ1-1, with D unclear. Trimming removed 0 bases at V and 4 bases at J, with 12 bases between. Germline values: CDR1 GTSNPN, CDR2 SVGIG (reference sequence). The CDR3 contains 14 residues. The CDR3, as DNA: TGTGCCTGGAGTGTATCAGCCTTGAGCACTGAAGCTTTCTTT. Translation gives CAWSVSALSTEAFF.

This chain uses TRBV18 with TRBJ1-5; D ambiguous. The CDR3 spans 15 residues. The V gene's germline CDR1 is KGHSH and CDR2 LQKENI. V was clipped by 3 bases and J by 2 bases, with 11 bases between them. The CDR3 nucleotides read TGTGCCAGCTCACCCTCTGCCGGGGGCAATCAGCCCCAGCATTTT. This encodes CASSPSAGGNQPQHF.

J is TRBJ1-5 and V is TRBV28, with D possibly matching TRBD1 (5 bases). Germline V gene sequence: CDR1 MDHEN, CDR2 SYDVKM. The CDR3 consists of 13 residues. The V gene lost 2 bases and the J gene lost 6 bases, with 8 bases spanning the gap. In nucleotides, the CDR3 is TGTGCCAGCAGTTTACAGGGAGTTCAGCCCCAGCATTTT. Protein: CASSLQGVQPQHF.